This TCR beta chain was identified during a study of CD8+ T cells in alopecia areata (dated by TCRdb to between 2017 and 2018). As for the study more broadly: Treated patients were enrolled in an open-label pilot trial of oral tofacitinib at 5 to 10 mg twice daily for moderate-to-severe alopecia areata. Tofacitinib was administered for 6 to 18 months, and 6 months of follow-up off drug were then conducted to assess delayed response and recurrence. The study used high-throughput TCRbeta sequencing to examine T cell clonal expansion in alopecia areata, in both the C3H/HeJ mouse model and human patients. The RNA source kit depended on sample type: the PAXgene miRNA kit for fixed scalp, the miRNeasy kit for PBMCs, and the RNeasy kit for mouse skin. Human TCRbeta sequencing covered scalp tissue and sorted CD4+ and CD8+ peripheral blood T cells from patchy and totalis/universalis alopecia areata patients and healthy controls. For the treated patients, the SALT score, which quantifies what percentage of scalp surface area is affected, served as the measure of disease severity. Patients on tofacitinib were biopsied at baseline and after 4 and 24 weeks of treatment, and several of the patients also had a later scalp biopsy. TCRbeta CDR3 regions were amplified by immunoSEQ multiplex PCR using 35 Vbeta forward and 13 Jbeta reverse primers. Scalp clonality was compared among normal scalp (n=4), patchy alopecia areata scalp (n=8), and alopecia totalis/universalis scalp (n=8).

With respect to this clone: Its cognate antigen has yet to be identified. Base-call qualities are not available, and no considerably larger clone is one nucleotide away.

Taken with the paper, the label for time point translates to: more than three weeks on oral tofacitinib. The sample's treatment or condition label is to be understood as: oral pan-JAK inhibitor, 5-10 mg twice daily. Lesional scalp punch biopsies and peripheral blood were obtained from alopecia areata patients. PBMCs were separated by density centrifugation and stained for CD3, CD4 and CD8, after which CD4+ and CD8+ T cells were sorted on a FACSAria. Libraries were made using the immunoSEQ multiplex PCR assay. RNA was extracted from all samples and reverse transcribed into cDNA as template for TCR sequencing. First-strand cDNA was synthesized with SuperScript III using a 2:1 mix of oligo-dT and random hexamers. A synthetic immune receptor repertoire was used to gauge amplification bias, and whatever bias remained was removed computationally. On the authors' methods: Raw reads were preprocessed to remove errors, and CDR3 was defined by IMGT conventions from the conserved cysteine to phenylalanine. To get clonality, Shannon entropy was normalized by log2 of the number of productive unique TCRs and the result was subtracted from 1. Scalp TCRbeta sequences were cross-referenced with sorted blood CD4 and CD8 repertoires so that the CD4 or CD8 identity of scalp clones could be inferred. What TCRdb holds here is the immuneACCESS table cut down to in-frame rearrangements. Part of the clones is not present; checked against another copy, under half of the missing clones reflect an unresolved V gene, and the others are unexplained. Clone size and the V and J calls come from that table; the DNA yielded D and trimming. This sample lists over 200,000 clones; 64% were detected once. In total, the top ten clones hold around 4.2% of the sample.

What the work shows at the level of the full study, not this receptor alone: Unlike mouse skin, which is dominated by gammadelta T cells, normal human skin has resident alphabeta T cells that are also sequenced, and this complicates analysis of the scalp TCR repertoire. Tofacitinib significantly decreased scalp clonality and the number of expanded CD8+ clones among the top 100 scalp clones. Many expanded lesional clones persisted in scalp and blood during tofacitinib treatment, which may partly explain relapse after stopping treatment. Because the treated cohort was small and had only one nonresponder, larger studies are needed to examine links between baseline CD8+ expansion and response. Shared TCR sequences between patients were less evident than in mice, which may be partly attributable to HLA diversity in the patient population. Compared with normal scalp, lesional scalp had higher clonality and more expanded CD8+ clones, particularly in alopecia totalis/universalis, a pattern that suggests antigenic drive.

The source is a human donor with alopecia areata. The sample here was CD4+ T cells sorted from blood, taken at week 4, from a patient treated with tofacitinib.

In nucleotide form, the sequence is TGCGCCAGCAGCTTGGGGAGAAACAAAGAGACCCAGTACTTC. This gives the protein CASSLGRNKETQYF. This chain is built from TRBV5-1 and TRBJ2-5, with no D gene named confidently. The trim is 0 bases for V and 3 bases for J, with a gap of 9 bases between the germline ends. Based on the germline V gene, the CDR1 and CDR2 sequences are SGHRS and YFSETQ. Including the terminal cysteine and phenylalanine, the CDR3 comprises 14 residues. Only CDR3 DNA remains: 42 bases, in frame from the first base.